Listed below are T cell receptor beta chains from one sample, sequenced in a study of CD8+ T cells in alopecia areata. TCRdb's table, derived via immunoSEQ multiplex PCR, lists solely in-frame clones and lacks some. Here the sample spans hundreds of thousands of clones, nearly 60% being singletons. The specimen was CD4+ T cells sorted from blood, collected at week 24, from a patient treated with tofacitinib. Every receptor here comes from a human donor with alopecia areata. The CDR3 runs from the conserved cysteine through the conserved F or W. The D gene is left open where the match is weak. Some rows have no size entry. The others give once, few or many, or a class for an expanded clone.

D gene	clone size	V gene	CDR3 length	J gene	CDR3 DNA	CDR3 protein
.	.	TRBV30	15	TRBJ1-6	TGTGCCTGGAGTGACGACTCGGGACAAAATTCACCCCTCCACTTT	CAWSDDSGQNSPLHF
TRBD2	.	TRBV5-1	15	TRBJ2-5	TGCGCCAGCAGCTTGACTAGCGGGGGGCAAGAGACCCAGTACTTC	CASSLTSGGQETQYF
.	.	TRBV7-2	15	TRBJ2-2	TGTGCCAGCAGCTTAGAACTACTCCTCACCGGGGAGCTGTTTTTT	CASSLELLLTGELFF
.	.	TRBV7-6	13	TRBJ2-3	TGTGCCAGCAGCTTGGCTCCCACAGATACGCAGTATTTT	CASSLAPTDTQYF
.	.	TRBV9	14	TRBJ2-2	TGTGCCAGCAGCGGCGTATTGAACACCGGGGAGCTGTTTTTT	CASSGVLNTGELFF
TRBD1	once	TRBV15	15	TRBJ2-3	TGTGCCACCAGCAGAGAAGCAGGGGGCCCAGATACGCAGTATTTT	CATSREAGGPDTQYF
.	.	TRBV6-6	12	TRBJ2-1	TGTGCCAGCAGGGACGGATACAATGAGCAGTTCTTC	CASRDGYNEQFF
TRBD1	.	TRBV7-6	14	TRBJ1-2	TGTGCCAGCAGCTTACAGAGACAGGGTGGTGGCTACACCTTC	CASSLQRQGGGYTF
TRBD1	.	TRBV6-5	14	TRBJ1-2	TGTGCCAGCAGTTCGGGACAGGGCGGCTATGGCTACACCTTC	CASSSGQGGYGYTF
.	.	TRBV10-3	14	TRBJ2-7	TGTGCCATCAGTGAGTCCCGAGACAGTTCTGAGCAGTACTTC	CAISESRDSSEQYF
.	few	TRBV18	16	TRBJ2-2	TGTGCCAGCTCACCCCAACAGGGAGGAGACACCGGGGAGCTGTTTTTT	CASSPQQGGDTGELFF
.	.	TRBV7-9	14	TRBJ2-2	TGTGCCACTGGGGCAGGCGTTTGGACCGGGGAGCTGTTTTTT	CATGAGVWTGELFF
.	.	TRBV30	13	TRBJ2-3	TGTGCCTGGAGTGGGGCTTTGTTGGGTACGCAGTATTTT	CAWSGALLGTQYF
.	few	TRBV5-1	17	TRBJ1-1	TGCGCCAGCAGCAATACAGCCATCGCCAGGTATAACACTGAAGCTTTCTTT	CASSNTAIARYNTEAFF
TRBD1	few	TRBV29-1	14	TRBJ2-7	TGCAGCGTTACCAGGACAGGGTCGACCTACGAGCAGTACTTC	CSVTRTGSTYEQYF
TRBD1	few	TRBV10-3	14	TRBJ2-2	TGTGCCATCAGCCCGGACAGGGACACCGGGGAGCTGTTTTTT	CAISPDRDTGELFF
.	.	TRBV6-4	15	TRBJ2-3	TGTGCCAGCAGTGCACAGTATTCTGGCACAGATACGCAGTATTTT	CASSAQYSGTDTQYF
TRBD1	few	TRBV7-2	14	TRBJ1-2	TGTGCCAGCAGCTCCACCGGGACAGCCTATGGCTACACCTTC	CASSSTGTAYGYTF
.	few	TRBV27	11	TRBJ2-3	TGTGCCAGCAGCGGTCCAGATACGCAGTATTTT	CASSGPDTQYF
.	.	TRBV2	15	TRBJ2-2	TGTGCCAGCAGTGCTGCGCGGGGGAACACCGGGGAGCTGTTTTTT	CASSAARGNTGELFF
.	.	TRBV7-9	13	TRBJ2-3	TGTGCCAGCACCGAACTAAGTACAGATACGCAGTATTTT	CASTELSTDTQYF
.	.	TRBV6-1	15	TRBJ2-5	TGTGCCAGCAGTGAACTAGGCAGGCTCCAAGAGACCCAGTACTTC	CASSELGRLQETQYF
.	.	TRBV30	13	TRBJ1-6	TGTGCCTGGAGTCCCTTAGACAATTCACCCCTCCACTTT	CAWSPLDNSPLHF
TRBD1	.	TRBV28	14	TRBJ2-5	TGTGCCAGCAGAGGAACCGACAGGGGCAGGACCCAGTACTTC	CASRGTDRGRTQYF
TRBD2	.	TRBV13	15	TRBJ2-1	TGTGCCAGCAGCTTCGGGAGACTAGCGGGCAATGAGCAGTTCTTC	CASSFGRLAGNEQFF
TRBD1	few	TRBV7-2	17	TRBJ2-6	TGTGCCAGCAGTCCGGACAGGGGCTCCCCTGGGGCCAACGTCCTGACTTTC	CASSPDRGSPGANVLTF
TRBD1	.	TRBV18	18	TRBJ1-1	TGTGCCAGCTCACCATTACAGGGGACAACCGAGGTCAACACTGAAGCTTTCTTT	CASSPLQGTTEVNTEAFF
TRBD2	.	TRBV6-6	13	TRBJ2-3	TGTGCCAGCAGGCGGGGGGTCACAGATACGCAGTATTTT	CASRRGVTDTQYF
.	.	TRBV2	13	TRBJ2-5	TGTGCCAGCAGTGAAAACTCCAGGCGGACCCAGTACTTC	CASSENSRRTQYF
.	.	TRBV30	11	TRBJ1-1	TGTGCCTGGAGAAGTAACACTGAAGCTTTCTTT	CAWRSNTEAFF
.	.	TRBV28	13	TRBJ1-1	TGTGCCAGCAGTAGACCAGGGTCCACTGAAGCTTTCTTT	CASSRPGSTEAFF
TRBD1	.	TRBV5-1	15	TRBJ1-1	TGCGCCAGCAGCTTGGCCGGGACAGGGGACACTGAAGCTTTCTTT	CASSLAGTGDTEAFF
.	.	TRBV16	13	TRBJ1-5	TGTGCCAGCAACAGGGTTCGCAATCAGCCCCAGCATTTT	CASNRVRNQPQHF
.	.	TRBV30	14	TRBJ1-1	TGTGCCTGGAGTCCTGAGGCAGGGGTCACTGAAGCTTTCTTT	CAWSPEAGVTEAFF
.	few	TRBV7-9	14	TRBJ1-4	TGTGCCAGCAGCTTAGACGGTCTTAATGAAAAACTGTTTTTT	CASSLDGLNEKLFF
.	.	TRBV5-1	14	TRBJ2-5	TGCGCCAGCAGCTTGGCCTCAGGGTCCGAGACCCAGTACTTC	CASSLASGSETQYF
.	.	TRBV27	15	TRBJ1-1	TGTGCCAGCACAAAGGCAGGGGCGTTGAACACTGAAGCTTTCTTT	CASTKAGALNTEAFF
.	.	TRBV9	15	TRBJ1-1	TGTGCCAGCAGCGTAGGGGGGAACTGGAACACTGAAGCTTTCTTT	CASSVGGNWNTEAFF
TRBD1	.	TRBV30	13	TRBJ1-1	TGTGCCTCGGGGACAGGGTTTAACACTGAAGCTTTCTTT	CASGTGFNTEAFF
.	.	TRBV4-1	12	TRBJ2-7	TGCGCCAGCAGCCAAGTCCTGGGCGAGCAGTACTTC	CASSQVLGEQYF
.	.	TRBV7-9	13	TRBJ2-3	TGTGCCAGCAGCCCTGGAGGCACAGATACGCAGTATTTT	CASSPGGTDTQYF